This T cell receptor beta chain is drawn from a study of blood T cells in healthy people across ages. Study-wide findings and caveats: The recorded TCR beta diversity per million T cells decreased in a roughly linear manner with age. Underestimates were what the diversity estimates from one million T cells were considered to be.

Primers used in a second PCR of about 6 to 11 cycles were a sample-barcoded 5' primer and a J-beta primer mix. Every molecule of cDNA carried a tag from a template-switch adaptor with 12 random nucleotides. Samples each returned at least 2.5 million CDR3-containing paired-end reads. MiXCR, applied by TCRdb to the 5' RACE reads, yields one record per CDR3 protein. Of fewer than 800,000 distinct CDR3 sequences in the sample, around 21% are singletons; the top ten hold roughly 3.6%. CDR1 is MNHEY, CDR2 SMNVEV, per germline (reference sequence). V trimming: 4 bases; J trimming: 10 bases; junction bases outside the gene matches: 13. This CDR3 is 14 amino acids long. A word on this clonotype: The antigen remains unidentified.

The sequence was obtained from a man aged 70 or older in good health. V gene TRBV27 combines with J gene TRBJ2-7; 7 positions match TRBD1. The sample was blood. The DNA for the CDR3 is TGTGCCAGCAGTTCATCAAAGGGGGCTTTGGGCCAGTACTTC. This gives the protein CASSSSKGALGQYF.